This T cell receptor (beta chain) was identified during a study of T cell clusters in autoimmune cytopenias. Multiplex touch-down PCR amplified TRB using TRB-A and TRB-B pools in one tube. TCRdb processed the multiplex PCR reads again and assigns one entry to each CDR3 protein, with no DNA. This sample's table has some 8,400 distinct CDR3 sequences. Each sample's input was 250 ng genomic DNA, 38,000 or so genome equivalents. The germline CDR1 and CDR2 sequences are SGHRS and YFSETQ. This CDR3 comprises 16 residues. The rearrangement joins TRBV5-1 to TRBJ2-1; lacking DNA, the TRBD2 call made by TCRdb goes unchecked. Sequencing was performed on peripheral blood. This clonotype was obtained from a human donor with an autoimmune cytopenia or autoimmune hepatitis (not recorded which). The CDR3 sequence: CASSSGLAGGLNEQFF.